This TCR beta chain came from a study of blood T cell repertoires in COVID-19. Study-level information: PBMCs, B-cell-depleted T cells, or T cells were the source of the cDNA or gDNA that made up the material.

CDR1 and CDR2 (germline): MGHRA, YSYEKL. The CDR3 contains 16 residues. V lost 0 bases, J lost 2 bases, and 11 bases lay in between. The method was immunoSEQ multiplex PCR; TCRdb's version includes in-frame clones alone and lacks a portion of them. The sample lists about 130,000 clones; around 83% were seen once. In assigning cohorts, the study relied on participant-reported clinical history. All recovered Cohort 3 donors got two negative PCRs, got clearance, or saw symptom resolution. The chain carries TRBV4-1 and TRBJ1-5; no clear D. Sample: PBMCs or T cells enriched from blood (not recorded which). This sequence originates from a man aged 45-60 years who had recovered from COVID-19. CDR3: CASSQDIAFGNQPQHF. In DNA form, the CDR3 reads TGCGCCAGCAGCCAAGACATAGCTTTTGGCAATCAGCCCCAGCATTTT.